The rows below give T cell receptor beta chains drawn from one sample of a study of blood T cell repertoires in COVID-19. The protocol was immunoSEQ multiplex PCR, while the TCRdb copy is restricted to in-frame clones and leaves out a portion. Of about 210,000 clones detected, roughly 84% appear once; the ten largest clones hold around 3.1%. The material sequenced was PBMCs or T cells enriched from blood (not recorded which). These TCRs come from a woman in her thirties who had been exposed to COVID-19. Both conserved end residues are part of each CDR3. D genes are given only for firm matches. Size is stated for part of the rows, as once, few or many counts, or as a class when the clone is expanded.

clone size	CDR3 length	V gene	J gene	D gene	CDR3 protein	CDR3 DNA
-	15	TRBV13	TRBJ1-1	-	CASSPGNQVLTEAFF	TGTGCCAGCAGCCCAGGGAACCAAGTATTAACTGAAGCTTTCTTT
-	17	TRBV9	TRBJ1-6	TRBD1	CASSDRDRGDYNSPLHF	TGTGCCAGCAGCGACCGGGACAGGGGCGACTATAATTCACCCCTCCACTTT
-	11	TRBV5-1	TRBJ2-7	-	CASSSTYEQYF	TGCGCCAGCAGCTCAACCTACGAGCAGTACTTC
-	14	TRBV28	TRBJ1-1	-	CASSLEGRGTEAFF	TGTGCCAGCAGTTTGGAGGGTAGGGGCACTGAAGCTTTCTTT
-	15	TRBV7-9	TRBJ1-5	TRBD1	CASSLEGQGYQPQHF	TGTGCCAGCAGCTTAGAGGGACAGGGATATCAGCCCCAGCATTTT
-	17	TRBV5-1	TRBJ1-3	TRBD1	CASSLRTGGALGNTIYF	TGCGCCAGCAGCTTGAGAACAGGGGGTGCCCTCGGAAACACCATATATTTT
-	14	TRBV7-3	TRBJ2-1	TRBD2	CASSLDGGASEQFF	TGTGCCAGCAGCTTAGACGGGGGGGCCTCGGAGCAGTTCTTC
few	15	TRBV11-3	TRBJ2-2	-	CASSSGGQHTGELFF	TGTGCCAGCAGCTCGGGAGGACAGCACACCGGGGAGCTGTTTTTT
-	18	TRBV19	TRBJ2-4	TRBD2	CASTSSGGAMGIKNIQYF	TGTGCCAGCACCTCTAGCGGGGGGGCGATGGGGATAAAAAACATTCAGTACTTC
-	16	TRBV10-2	TRBJ2-3	TRBD1	CASSSGQGVVTDTQYF	TGCGCCAGCAGCTCAGGACAGGGGGTTGTTACAGATACGCAGTATTTT
-	11	TRBV24-1	TRBJ2-7	-	CATTARDEQYF	TGTGCCACCACTGCGAGGGACGAGCAGTACTTC
-	14	TRBV2	TRBJ1-1	-	CASSDPGSWAEAFF	TGTGCCAGCAGTGACCCCGGGTCCTGGGCTGAAGCTTTCTTT
-	13	TRBV5-5	TRBJ1-1	-	CASSLEGARVAFF	TGTGCCAGCAGCTTGGAAGGTGCCCGGGTTGCTTTCTTT
-	16	TRBV11-2	TRBJ1-2	-	CASSLAEGGSVYGYTF	TGTGCCAGCAGCTTAGCCGAGGGAGGGAGTGTCTATGGCTACACCTTC
-	15	TRBV7-8	TRBJ2-5	-	CASSSGAGAEETQYF	TGTGCCAGCAGCTCGGGGGCGGGGGCAGAAGAGACCCAGTACTTC
-	17	TRBV27	TRBJ1-5	-	CASRTTAQGSSNQPQHF	TGTGCCAGCAGGACTACCGCTCAGGGGAGTAGCAATCAGCCCCAGCATTTT
-	17	TRBV3-1/TRBV3-2	TRBJ1-2	-	CASSRGDLTAGNYGYTF	TGTGCCAGCAGCCGGGGGGATTTGACGGCTGGTAACTATGGCTACACCTTC
-	14	TRBV7-8	TRBJ1-2	TRBD1	CASSWTGSSYGYTF	TGTGCCAGCAGCTGGACAGGCTCAAGCTATGGCTACACCTTC
-	13	TRBV19	TRBJ1-2	-	CASSPQGNYGYTF	TGTGCCAGTAGCCCCCAGGGAAACTATGGCTACACCTTC
-	15	TRBV11-2	TRBJ2-7	-	CASSSKQGLTYEQYF	TGTGCCAGCAGCTCGAAACAGGGATTGACCTACGAGCAGTACTTC
-	15	TRBV5-6	TRBJ2-7	-	CASSKGRTATYEQYF	TGTGCCAGCAGCAAGGGACGGACAGCGACCTACGAGCAGTACTTC
-	16	TRBV3-1/TRBV3-2	TRBJ2-1	TRBD2	CASSPQAGGNYNEQFF	TGTGCCAGCAGCCCGCAGGCGGGGGGGAACTACAATGAGCAGTTCTTC
-	14	TRBV30	TRBJ1-1	-	CASKEGRGYTEAFF	TGTGCCTCTAAGGAGGGGAGGGGTTACACTGAAGCTTTCTTT
-	16	TRBV18	TRBJ1-1	-	CASSPQTGKGWAEAFF	TGTGCCAGCTCACCACAAACAGGGAAAGGTTGGGCTGAAGCTTTCTTT
-	16	TRBV7-2	TRBJ1-3	-	CASRSDRLGSGNTIYF	TGTGCCAGCAGGTCCGACAGGCTCGGTTCTGGAAACACCATATATTTT
-	12	TRBV12-5	TRBJ1-4	TRBD1	CASRTGNEKLFF	TGTGCTAGTAGGACAGGGAATGAAAAACTGTTTTTT
-	17	TRBV11-2	TRBJ2-2	TRBD2	CASSRGMAGGPTGELFF	TGTGCCAGCTCCCGGGGTATGGCGGGGGGGCCGACCGGGGAGCTGTTTTTT
-	12	TRBV2	TRBJ1-2	TRBD1	CASIRDSYGYTF	TGTGCCAGCATCCGGGACAGCTATGGCTACACCTTC
-	17	TRBV12-5	TRBJ2-5	TRBD1	CASGPLKGQGVGETQYF	TGTGCTAGTGGTCCTTTAAAGGGACAGGGCGTAGGAGAGACCCAGTACTTC
-	11	TRBV9	TRBJ1-2	-	CASTGVNGYTF	TGTGCCAGCACAGGGGTAAATGGCTACACCTTC
-	15	TRBV4-1	TRBJ1-1	-	CASSQDPGGLTEAFF	TGCGCCAGCAGCCAAGATCCCGGGGGGCTTACTGAAGCTTTCTTT
-	11	TRBV12-3/TRBV12-4	TRBJ1-1	-	CASSLQGEAFF	TGTGCCAGCAGCCTACAGGGTGAAGCTTTCTTT
few	14	TRBV2	TRBJ2-2	-	CASSEARGSGELFF	TGTGCCAGCAGTGAAGCTCGAGGGTCCGGGGAGCTGTTTTTT
-	14	TRBV6-5	TRBJ1-1	TRBD1	CASSYSFRGSEAFF	TGTGCCAGCAGTTACTCGTTCAGGGGGTCTGAAGCTTTCTTT
-	14	TRBV4-3	TRBJ2-1	-	CASSQDGPRAGQFF	TGCGCCAGCAGCCAAGACGGACCTCGGGCGGGGCAGTTCTTC
-	14	TRBV6-5	TRBJ1-2	TRBD1	CASSYSGQGFGYTF	TGTGCCAGCAGTTACTCGGGACAGGGGTTTGGCTACACCTTC